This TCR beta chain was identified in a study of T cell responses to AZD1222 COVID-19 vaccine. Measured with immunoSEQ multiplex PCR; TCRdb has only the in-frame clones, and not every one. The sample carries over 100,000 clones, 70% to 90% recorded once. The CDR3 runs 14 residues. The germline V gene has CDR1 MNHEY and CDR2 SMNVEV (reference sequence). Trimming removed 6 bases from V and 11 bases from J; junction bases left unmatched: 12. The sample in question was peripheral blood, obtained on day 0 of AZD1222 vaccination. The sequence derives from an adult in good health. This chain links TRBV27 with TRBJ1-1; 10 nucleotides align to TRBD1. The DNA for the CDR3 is TGTGCCAGCAGCACATTGGACAGGGGGAATTGGGCTTTCTTT. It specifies CASSTLDRGNWAFF.